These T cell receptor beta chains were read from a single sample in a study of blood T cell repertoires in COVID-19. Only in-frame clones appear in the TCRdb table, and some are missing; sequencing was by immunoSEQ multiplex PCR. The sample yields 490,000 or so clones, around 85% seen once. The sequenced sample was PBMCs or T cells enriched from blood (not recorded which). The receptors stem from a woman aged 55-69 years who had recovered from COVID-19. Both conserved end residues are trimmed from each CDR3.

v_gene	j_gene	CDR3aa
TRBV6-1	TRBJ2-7	ASSEAPDRGPYEQY
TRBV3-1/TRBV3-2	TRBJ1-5	ASSQLGGKPQH
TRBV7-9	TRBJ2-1	ASSLALAGIYNEQF
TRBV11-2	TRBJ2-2	ASSLVGYGELF
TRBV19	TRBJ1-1	ASIKVGGTSTEAF
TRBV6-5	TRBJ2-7	ASSYSVQGSYEQY
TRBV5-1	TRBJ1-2	ASTLASANYGYT
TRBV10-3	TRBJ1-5	AISDPGQGVHQPQH
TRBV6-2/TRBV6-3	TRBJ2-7	ASSPPLAGAYEQY
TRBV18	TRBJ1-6	ASSPPGQGPSSYNSPLH
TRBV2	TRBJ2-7	ASSTSTRNEQY
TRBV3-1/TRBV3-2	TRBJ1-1	ASSQIREGRTEAF
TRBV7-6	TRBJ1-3	ASSPGGLWGQGPSGNTIY
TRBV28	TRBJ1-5	ASSGGYGRTRPQH
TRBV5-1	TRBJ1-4	ASSLPTIPGTGSDILATNEKLF
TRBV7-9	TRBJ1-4	ASSTTTGGNEKLF
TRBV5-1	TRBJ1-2	ASSSTTGGPYGYT
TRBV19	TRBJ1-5	ASRDSVNQPQH
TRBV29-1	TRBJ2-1	SVLYNEQF
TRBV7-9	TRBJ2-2	ASPPGGYTGELF
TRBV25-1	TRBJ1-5	ASRGQGDNQPQH
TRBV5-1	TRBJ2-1	ASLKINEQF
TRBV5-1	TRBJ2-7	ASSLWTGGDEQY
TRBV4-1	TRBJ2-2	ASSPRLAGGPTNTGELF
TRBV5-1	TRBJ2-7	ASRGTVMSYEQY
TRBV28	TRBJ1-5	ASSARGYGQPQH
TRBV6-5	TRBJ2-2	ASSYTTQNTGELF
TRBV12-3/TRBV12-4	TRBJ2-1	ASSFSIYNEQF
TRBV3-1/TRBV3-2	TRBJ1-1	ASSRTGETEAF
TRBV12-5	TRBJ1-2	ASGLVAGGSVRGYT
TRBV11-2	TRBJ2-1	ASTHRGGLLTYNEQF
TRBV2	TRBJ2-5	ASSANVEETQY
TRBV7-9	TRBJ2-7	ASSFDSLQGGYEQY
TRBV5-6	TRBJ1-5	ASSVRAISGNQPQH
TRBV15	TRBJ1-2	ATSRTGSDYGYT
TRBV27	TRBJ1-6	ASSPNRVTPYNSPLH
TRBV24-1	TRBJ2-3	ATSDPGTGFTDTQY
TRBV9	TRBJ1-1	ASSGTGARTEAF
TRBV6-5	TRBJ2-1	ASSRTGANYNEQF
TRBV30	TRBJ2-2	AWSHGGAGGTGELF
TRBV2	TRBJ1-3	ASSPGQGSGNTIY
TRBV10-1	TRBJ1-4	ASSESAGRDEKLF
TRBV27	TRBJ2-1	ASSLPQRGGLNEQF
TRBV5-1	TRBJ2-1	ASSVNRVNEQF
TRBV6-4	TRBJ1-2	ASSDSNGYT
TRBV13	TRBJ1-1	ATSQMAAEAF
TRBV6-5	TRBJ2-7	ASTYSTVSSYEQY
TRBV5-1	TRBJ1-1	ASRRDDTEAF
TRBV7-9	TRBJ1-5	ASSSRDSEGGNQPQH
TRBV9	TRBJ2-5	ASSVEGGQETQY
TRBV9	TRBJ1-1	ASSGRVGARNTEAF
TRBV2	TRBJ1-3	ASSVQGRTGNTIY
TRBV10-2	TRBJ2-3	ASSGGTSGGARTDTQY
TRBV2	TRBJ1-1	ASSERDMNTEAF
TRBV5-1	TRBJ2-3	ASSPTPGLAGGVDTQY